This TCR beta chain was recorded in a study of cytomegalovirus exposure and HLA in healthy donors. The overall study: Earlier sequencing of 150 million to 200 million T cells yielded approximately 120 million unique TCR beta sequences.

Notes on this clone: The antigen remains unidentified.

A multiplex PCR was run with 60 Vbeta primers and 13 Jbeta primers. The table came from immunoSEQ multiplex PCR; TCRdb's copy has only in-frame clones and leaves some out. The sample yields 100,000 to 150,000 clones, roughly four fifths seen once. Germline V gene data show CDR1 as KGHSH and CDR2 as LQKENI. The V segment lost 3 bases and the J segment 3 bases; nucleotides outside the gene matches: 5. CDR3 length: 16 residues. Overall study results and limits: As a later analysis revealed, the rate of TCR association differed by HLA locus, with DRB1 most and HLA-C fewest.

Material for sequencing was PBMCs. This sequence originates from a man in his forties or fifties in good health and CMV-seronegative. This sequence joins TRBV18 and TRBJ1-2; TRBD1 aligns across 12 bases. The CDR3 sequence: CASSPGTGGKDYGYTF. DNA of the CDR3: TGTGCCAGCTCACCTGGGACAGGGGGCAAGGACTATGGCTACACCTTC. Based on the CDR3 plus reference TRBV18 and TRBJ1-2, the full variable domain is NAGVMQNPRHLVRRRGQEARLRCSPMKGHSHVYWYRQLPEEGLKFMVYLQKENIIDESGMPKERFSAEFPKEGPSILRIQQVVRGDSAAYFCASSPGTGGKDYGYTFGSGTRLTVV.